This passage covers 29 T cell receptor beta chains from one sample sequenced in a study of regulatory T cells in long-lasting Graves disease. Time point denoted: newly diagnosed GD, antithyroid drugs for less than 3 months. The TCR library was prepared using RNA isolated from PBMCs. iRepertoire HTBI primers and Arm-PCR of CDR3 regions built TCR beta libraries. MiXCR, run by TCRdb on the multiplex PCR reads, gives a single entry per CDR3 protein. The table includes 580,000 or so distinct CDR3 sequences, around 15% detected once. This sample was shared with a second study, whose subject was T cells in Graves' hyperthyroidism and ophthalmopathy.

Sequenced material: peripheral blood mononuclear cells (PBMCs), taken at new diagnosis, from a patient treated with antithyroid drugs. The receptors come from a man aged 18 to 30 with Graves disease.

This clonotype was seen a handful of times. The chain is built from TRBV5-4 and TRBJ2-7; TRBD1 or TRBD2 may be the D gene (5 bases each). V lost 1 base and J 5 bases, leaving 10 bases between the germline ends. Germline V gene sequence: CDR1 SGHNT, CDR2 YYREEE (reference sequence). CDR3 length: 13 amino acids. The CDR3 is CASSLTRGDEQYF. CDR3 nucleotides: TGTGCCAGCAGCTTGACTAGGGGCGACGAGCAGTACTTC.

The sample holds a few counts of this clonotype. The V call is TRBV20-1, the J call TRBJ2-3; no definite D call. Trimming took 6 bases from V and 5 from J, leaving 3 bases between them. This CDR3 comprises 9 residues. Germline lookup yields CDR1 DFQATT and CDR2 SNEGSKA (reference sequence). The CDR3 region is CSAQDTQYF. CDR3 sequence (DNA): TGCAGTGCCCAAGATACGCAGTATTTT.

This clonotype was seen many times. The V call is TRBV20-1, the J call TRBJ1-6; D gene ambiguous. V was trimmed by 1 base and J by 9 bases, leaving 7 bases between them. The CDR3 has 12 residues. Germline V gene data show CDR1 as DFQATT and CDR2 as SNEGSKA (reference sequence). CDR3 nucleotide sequence: TGCAGTGCTAGAGGGATAGGTTCACCCCTCCACTTT. Its translation: CSARGIGSPLHF.

The chain joins TRBV9 to TRBJ1-2; TRBD1 aligns across 7 bases. Germline assignment: CDR1 SGDLS and CDR2 YYNGEE. The CDR3 has 14 amino acids. With 1 base clipped from V and 7 bases from J, the junction kept 7 bases outside the gene matches. In nucleotides, the CDR3 is TGTGCCAGCAGCGTAACCGAGGGGGCTGTTGGCTACACCTTC. It is translated as CASSVTEGAVGYTF.

This clonotype was seen ten or more times. This rearrangement joins TRBV3-1 to TRBJ2-5, with 10 bases lining up with TRBD1. The CDR3 consists of 15 residues. Germline loops: CDR1 LGHDT, CDR2 YNNKEL (reference sequence). J gave up 7 bases and V 5 bases, and 10 bases lay outside the gene matches. The CDR3 nucleotides are TGTGCCAGCAGCTCAACCGGGACAGGGGACGCGACCCAGTACTTC. The encoded protein is CASSSTGTGDATQYF.

In the case of this clonotype: A far larger clone is off by one base, so a read error is likely. The chain carries TRBV27 and TRBJ2-5, with 7 bases matching TRBD2. This CDR3 contains 15 residues. In germline, CDR1 is MNHEY, CDR2 SMNVEV (reference sequence). Written as DNA, the CDR3 is TGTGCCAGCAGCCGCTCCGGGAGGAACCAAGAGACCCGGTACTTC. Encoded protein: CASSRSGRNQETRYF.

This clonotype was recorded at least ten times. This rearrangement joins TRBV11-2 to TRBJ2-3; possibly TRBD1 or TRBD2 for D (5 bases each). V was clipped by 4 bases and J by 8 bases, with 13 bases between them. The CDR3 runs to 13 residues. The germline V gene has CDR1 SGHAT and CDR2 FQNNGV. The CDR3 reads CASSSGPTVTQYF. The CDR3, as DNA: TGTGCCAGCAGCTCGGGGCCGACTGTTACGCAGTATTTT.

This clonotype was counted ten times or more. The J gene is TRBJ1-1, the V gene TRBV2; possibly TRBD1 for D (6 bases). Trimming left V 2 bases short and J 11 bases short, with 15 bases between. The CDR3 has 13 residues. The germline V gene has CDR1 SNHLY and CDR2 FYNNEI. The CDR3 sequence is CASSERAGAGAFF. DNA for the CDR3: TGTGCCAGCAGTGAAAGGGCAGGGGCGGGGGCTTTCTTT. The complete variable domain, with remaining parts taken from reference TRBV2 and TRBJ1-1, reads EPEVTQTPSHQVTQMGQEVILRCVPISNHLYFYWYRQILGQKVEFLVSFYNNEISEKSEIFDDQFSVERPDGSNFTLKIRSTKLEDSAMYFCASSERAGAGAFFGQGTRLTVV.

A few counts support this clonotype. The gene calls are TRBV20-1 and TRBJ1-1, with D perhaps matching TRBD1 (5 bases). The CDR3 length is 15 residues. Per germline, CDR1 DFQATT and CDR2 SNEGSKA (reference sequence). V was clipped by 2 bases and J by 1 base, with 14 bases between them. Written as DNA, the CDR3 is TGCAGTGCTAGAAGGCTTGGACAAAGGAACACTGAAGCTTTCTTT. Protein product: CSARRLGQRNTEAFF.

This clonotype was found many times. This chain joins TRBV20-1 and TRBJ2-7; 10 bases fit TRBD2. Germline V CDR1 and CDR2: DFQATT, SNEGSKA (reference sequence). The CDR3 covers 16 residues. V shed 3 bases and J 1 base; nucleotides not matched to a gene: 9. For the CDR3, the DNA is TGCAGTGCTAGTAGCCCCGAAGCGGGAGGGTCCTACGAGCAGTACTTC. This translates into CSASSPEAGGSYEQYF.

CDR3 sequence: CASGKGLAGGAGTDTQYF. The CDR3 nucleotides read TGTGCCAGCGGGAAGGGACTAGCGGGAGGAGCGGGTACAGATACGCAGTATTTT. V and J are TRBV27 and TRBJ2-3, with 15 bases fitting TRBD2. V lost 8 bases, J lost 3 bases, and 12 bases stayed unmatched. The length of the CDR3 is 18 residues. Germline CDR1 and CDR2: MNHEY and SMNVEV (reference sequence).

The rearrangement links TRBV9 to TRBJ1-3, with D tentatively TRBD1 (6 bases). CDR3 length: 14 residues. Looked up from germline, CDR1 is SGDLS and CDR2 is YYNGEE. V gave up 4 bases and J gave up 2 bases, with 10 bases separating them. This CDR3 reads CASSSGAAGNTIYF. For the CDR3, the DNA is TGTGCCAGCAGCTCAGGGGCAGCTGGAAACACCATATATTTT.

A word on this clonotype: Being one base from a much bigger clone, this may be a read error. The V gene is TRBV20-1, the J gene TRBJ2-7; tentatively, D is TRBD1 (6 bases). Germline CDR1 is DFQATT and CDR2 is SNEGSKA (reference sequence). The CDR3 totals 14 residues. The CDR3 loop is CSAILRGISYEQHF. The CDR3 DNA reads TGCAGTGCTATCCTCAGGGGTATCTCCTACGAGCAGCACTTC.

The J gene is TRBJ2-1, the V gene TRBV24-1, with 11 bases that match TRBD1. The ends lost 2 bases at V and 7 bases at J; junction bases unmatched: 9. The germline V gene has CDR1 KGHDR and CDR2 SFDVKD. This CDR3 region has 17 residues. CDR3 nucleotides: TGTGCCACCAGTGATTCTAGCGGACAGGGGGCTTCAAATGAGCAGTTCTTC. Amino acids: CATSDSSGQGASNEQFF.

This clonotype was detected many times. The CDR3 here is CSVPFSGPDTQYF. Written as DNA, the CDR3 is TGCAGCGTTCCGTTCTCGGGGCCAGATACGCAGTATTTT. The chain joins TRBV29-1 to TRBJ2-3; D tentatively fits TRBD1 or TRBD2 (5 bases each). Germline-derived CDR1 and CDR2 are SQVTM and ANQGSEA. This CDR3 comprises 13 residues. V lost 5 bases, J lost 4 bases, and 13 bases lay in between.

This clonotype was seen a few times. The rearrangement joins TRBV13 to TRBJ2-1, with D perhaps matching TRBD1 (5 bases). This CDR3 region has 13 residues. CDR1 PRHDT and CDR2 FYEKMQ come from the germline V gene (reference sequence). Trimming took 5 bases from V and 8 from J, leaving 13 bases between them. The DNA of the CDR3 is TGTGCCAGCAGCCAGCAGGGTGTGGATGAGCAGTTCTTC. It is translated as CASSQQGVDEQFF. Using reference TRBV13 and TRBJ2-1 for the parts outside the CDR3, the full variable domain is AAGVIQSPRHLIKEKRETATLKCYPIPRHDTVYWYQQGPGQDPQFLISFYEKMQSDKGSIPDRFSAQQFSDYHSELNMSSLELGDSALYFCASSQQGVDEQFFGPGTRLTVL.

Only a few counts were recorded for this clonotype. CDR3 protein: CASSRRGTLSNQPQHF. Written as DNA, the CDR3 is TGTGCCAGCAGCCGACGCGGGACTTTAAGCAATCAGCCCCAGCATTTT. The gene calls are TRBV6-1 and TRBJ1-5; D possibly corresponds to TRBD1 (5 bases). Trimming stripped 6 bases from V and 1 base from J, with 16 bases between. The CDR3 totals 16 residues. Germline assignment: CDR1 MNHNS and CDR2 SASEGT.

This clonotype has a count of ten or more. J is TRBJ2-7 and V is TRBV7-9, with D uncertain. Germline lookup yields CDR1 SEHNR and CDR2 FQNEAQ (reference sequence). V lost 0 bases and J lost 4, with 4 bases in between. CDR3 length equals 12 residues. CDR3 loop: CASSLAQYEQYF. The CDR3 region has the DNA TGTGCCAGCAGCTTAGCGCAGTACGAGCAGTACTTC.

This rearrangement joins TRBV20-1 to TRBJ2-7; 9 nucleotides align to TRBD1. The germline V gene has CDR1 DFQATT and CDR2 SNEGSKA (reference sequence). Losses at the gene ends were 6 bases for V and 5 bases for J; bases not matched to a gene: 8. The CDR3 spans 13 residues. The CDR3 DNA reads as TGCAGTGCCGTACAGGGGGCGCGTAACGAGCAGTACTTC. This gives the protein CSAVQGARNEQYF.

The chain is built from TRBV19 and TRBJ2-4; tentative D call: TRBD1 (5 bases). V shed 3 bases and J shed 1 base, with 19 bases lying between them. CDR3 size: 18 residues. CDR1 LNHDA and CDR2 SQIVND come from the germline V gene (reference sequence). The CDR3, as DNA: TGTGCCAGTAGTATGAGCGTCGCGCAGGGAAGGGCCAAAAACATTCAGTACTTC. Translating it yields CASSMSVAQGRAKNIQYF.

This chain links TRBV5-4 with TRBJ2-1, with D possibly matching TRBD1 (5 bases). V shed 0 bases and J shed 3 bases, with 13 bases lying between them. CDR1 is SGHNT, CDR2 YYREEE, per germline (reference sequence). This CDR3 has 16 amino acids. DNA of the CDR3: TGTGCCAGCAGCTTGGATCGGGCAGGGAACTACAATGAGCAGTTCTTC. This encodes CASSLDRAGNYNEQFF.

This clonotype was seen ten or more times. The rearrangement links TRBV24-1 to TRBJ1-1, with 7 bases that match TRBD1. Unmatched junction bases numbered 3, after V lost 2 bases and J lost 1 base. There are 15 residues in the CDR3. The V gene's germline CDR1 is KGHDR and CDR2 SFDVKD. The CDR3 sequence: CATSDSRTGNTEAFF. CDR3 sequence (DNA): TGTGCCACCAGTGATTCCAGGACAGGGAACACTGAAGCTTTCTTT.

With respect to this clonotype: With a much larger clone just one base away, this may be a read error. V is TRBV12-3 or TRBV12-4 and J is TRBJ1-4; D is unresolved. V was shortened by 7 bases and J by 8 bases, with 14 bases between the two germline ends. The CDR3 is 13 residues long. CDR3: CASNFYLGEKLFF. The CDR3 DNA sequence: TGTGCCAGCAATTTTTACCTCGGCGAAAAACTGTTTTTT.

This clonotype was picked up many times. The chain joins TRBV12-3 or TRBV12-4 to TRBJ2-5, with D perhaps TRBD2 (6 bases). With 8 bases removed from V and 6 bases from J, the gap between germline ends came to 13 bases. The CDR3 has 12 amino acids. The CDR3 loop is CASAGSQKTQYF. The CDR3, as DNA: TGTGCCAGCGCCGGGAGTCAAAAGACCCAGTACTTC.

This clonotype has a count of ten or more. This sequence joins TRBV6-1 and TRBJ2-2; D may be TRBD1 or TRBD2 (5 bases each). V was pared by 2 bases and J by 6 bases, with 16 bases between. The CDR3 sequence is 16 residues long. The germline CDR1 and CDR2 sequences are MNHNS and SASEGT. The CDR3 nucleotides are TGTGCCAGCAGTGAATGGGGCGGGCCGACATCCGGGGAGCTGTTTTTT. It yields the protein CASSEWGGPTSGELFF.

The table lists this clonotype with many counts. The chain is built from TRBV2 and TRBJ2-7; D is undetermined. The CDR3 runs to 13 residues. Germline V gene data show CDR1 as SNHLY and CDR2 as FYNNEI. Trimming took off 3 bases at V and 3 bases at J, with 9 bases between the two ends. CDR3 residues: CASSEELHYEQYF. The CDR3, as DNA: TGTGCCAGCAGTGAGGAACTCCACTACGAGCAGTACTTC.

This clonotype was counted only a few times. The chain links TRBV25-1 to TRBJ1-1; no clear D gene. The CDR3 has 14 amino acids. V lost 6 bases and J 2 bases, leaving 13 bases between the germline ends. Per the germline V gene, CDR1 is MGHDK and CDR2 is SYGVNS. The CDR3 DNA is TGTGCCAGCAGGCGGAGTACACTTAACACTGAAGCTTTCTTT. Its protein is CASRRSTLNTEAFF. Based on the CDR3 plus reference TRBV25-1 and TRBJ1-1, the full variable domain is EADIYQTPRYLVIGTGKKITLECSQTMGHDKMYWYQQDPGMELHLIHYSYGVNSTEKGDLSSESTVSRIRTEHFPLTLESARPSHTSQYLCASRRSTLNTEAFFGQGTRLTVV.

In its sample, this clonotype was seen a few times. V gene TRBV7-9 combines with J gene TRBJ2-7, with 14 positions matching TRBD2. The CDR3 extends over 17 amino acids. Germline V lookup: CDR1 SEHNR, CDR2 FQNEAQ (reference sequence). J lost 5 bases, V lost 1 base, and 7 bases had no gene match. The CDR3 region has the DNA TGTGCCAGCAGCTTAGTGGTGACTAGCGGGAGGGTCGACGAGCAGTACTTC. Translated: CASSLVVTSGRVDEQYF.

This clonotype was detected ten times or more. V usage is TRBV13 and J usage is TRBJ2-1; 7 bases align to TRBD2. The CDR3 has 17 residues. J gave up 0 bases and V 6 bases, and 11 bases lay outside the gene matches. Germline CDR1 PRHDT, CDR2 FYEKMQ (reference sequence). The CDR3 reads CASRDRASGSSYNEQFF. In DNA form, the CDR3 reads TGTGCCAGCAGAGATAGGGCTAGCGGAAGCTCCTACAATGAGCAGTTCTTC.